This T cell receptor beta chain was captured in a study of blood T cell repertoires in COVID-19. As for the study in general: Researchers got acute and convalescent COVID-19 samples from the United States, Italy and Spain. T cells, B-cell-depleted T cells, or PBMCs supplied cDNA or gDNA.

This CDR3 region has 15 residues. The ends lost 5 bases at V and 8 bases at J; junction bases unmatched: 14. Per the germline V gene, CDR1 is MRHNA and CDR2 is SNTAGT. Authors' processing steps: The authors estimated nucleated cell counts from reference gene primer amplification. Sequencing used immunoSEQ multiplex PCR; TCRdb keeps in-frame clones, though not all of them. The V and J calls and clone size are taken from that table; D and trimming were inferred from the DNA. This sample has roughly 100,000 clones, with about 88% found just once. This TCR derives from a man between 45 and 60 years old with active or convalescent COVID-19. The sequenced sample consisted of peripheral blood. The chain recombines TRBV6-4 with TRBJ1-2; 7 bases are a match to TRBD1. In DNA form, the CDR3 reads TGTGCCAGCAGTAGGACAGGTGGGGTACAATCCGGCTACACCTTC. Amino acid sequence: CASSRTGGVQSGYTF.